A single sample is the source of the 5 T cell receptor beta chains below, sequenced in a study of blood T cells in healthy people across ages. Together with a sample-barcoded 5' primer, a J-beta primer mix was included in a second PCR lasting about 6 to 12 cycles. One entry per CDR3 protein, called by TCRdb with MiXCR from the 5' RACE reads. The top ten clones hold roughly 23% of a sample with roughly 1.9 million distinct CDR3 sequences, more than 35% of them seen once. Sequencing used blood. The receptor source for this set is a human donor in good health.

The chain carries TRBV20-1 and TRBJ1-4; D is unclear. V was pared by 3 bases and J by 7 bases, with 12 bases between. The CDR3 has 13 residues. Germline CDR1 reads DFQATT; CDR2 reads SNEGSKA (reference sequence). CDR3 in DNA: TGCAGTGCTAGGGCTCCTGTTAGTGAAAAACTGTTTTTT. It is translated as CSARAPVSEKLFF.

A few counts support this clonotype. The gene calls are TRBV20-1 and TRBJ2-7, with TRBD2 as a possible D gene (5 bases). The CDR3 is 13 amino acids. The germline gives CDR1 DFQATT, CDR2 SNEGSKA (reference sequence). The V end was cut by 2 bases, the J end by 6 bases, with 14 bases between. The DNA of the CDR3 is TGCAGTGCTAGACTCCCTGCGGGTGGCGAGCAGTACTTC. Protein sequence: CSARLPAGGEQYF.

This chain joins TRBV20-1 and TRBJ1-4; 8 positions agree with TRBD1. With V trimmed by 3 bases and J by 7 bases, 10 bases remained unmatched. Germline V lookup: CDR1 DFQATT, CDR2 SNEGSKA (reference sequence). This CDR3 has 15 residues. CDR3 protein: CSARPPRQGSEKLFF. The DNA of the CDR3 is TGCAGTGCTAGGCCTCCGAGACAGGGGAGTGAAAAACTGTTTTTT.

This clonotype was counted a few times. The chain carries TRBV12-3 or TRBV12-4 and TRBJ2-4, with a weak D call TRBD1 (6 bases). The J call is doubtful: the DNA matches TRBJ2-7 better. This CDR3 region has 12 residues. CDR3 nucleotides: TGTGCCAGCAGTTCCAGGGGAAGCGAGCAGTACTTC. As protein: CASSSRGSEQYF.

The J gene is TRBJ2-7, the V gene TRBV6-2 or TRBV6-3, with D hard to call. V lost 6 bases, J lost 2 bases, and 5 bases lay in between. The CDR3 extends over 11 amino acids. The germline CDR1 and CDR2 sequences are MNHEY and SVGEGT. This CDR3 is CASRFAYEQYF. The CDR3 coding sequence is TGTGCCAGCAGGTTTGCCTACGAGCAGTACTTC.